The rows below give T cell receptor beta chains drawn from one sample of a study of B cell selection in AIRE deficiency. Profiled with immunoSEQ multiplex PCR; TCRdb holds only in-frame clones, not every one. The sample consists of approximately 24,000 clones, less than 97% of them appearing once. Sequences were obtained from CD4+CD127+ conventional T cells sorted from PBMCs. The receptor source for this set is a human donor in good health. The CDR3 runs from the conserved cysteine through the conserved F or W. The order of the fields is D gene, J gene, V gene, CDR3 protein. The D gene is left open where the match is weak.

d_gene: TRBD1; j_gene: TRBJ2-3; v_gene: TRBV9; CDR3aa: CASSVTGTGPPHTQYF
d_gene: .; j_gene: TRBJ1-2; v_gene: TRBV10-3; CDR3aa: CAISAGGNYGYTF
d_gene: .; j_gene: TRBJ2-2; v_gene: TRBV2; CDR3aa: CASSQANTGELFF
d_gene: .; j_gene: TRBJ1-1; v_gene: TRBV5-8; CDR3aa: CASSRLDREWNTEAFF
d_gene: .; j_gene: TRBJ2-1; v_gene: TRBV18; CDR3aa: CASSPPRTATTYNEQFF
d_gene: .; j_gene: TRBJ1-1; v_gene: TRBV5-1; CDR3aa: CASSPSNPLRGTEAFF
d_gene: .; j_gene: TRBJ2-1; v_gene: TRBV6-1; CDR3aa: CATKGGRSSYNEQFF
d_gene: TRBD1; j_gene: TRBJ2-3; v_gene: TRBV29-1; CDR3aa: CSVGQGRSDTQYF
d_gene: .; j_gene: TRBJ1-5; v_gene: TRBV7-2; CDR3aa: CASSTRRGQPQHF
d_gene: .; j_gene: TRBJ2-7; v_gene: TRBV6-5; CDR3aa: CASSLTQGSEQYF
d_gene: .; j_gene: TRBJ1-5; v_gene: TRBV19; CDR3aa: CASSNGNQPQHF
d_gene: .; j_gene: TRBJ2-5; v_gene: TRBV14; CDR3aa: CASSQAPLLGFQETQYF
d_gene: .; j_gene: TRBJ2-3; v_gene: TRBV7-3; CDR3aa: CASSPFLGIGLADTQYF
d_gene: TRBD1; j_gene: TRBJ1-1; v_gene: TRBV27; CDR3aa: CASSSDRVGGTEAFF
d_gene: .; j_gene: TRBJ1-1; v_gene: TRBV6-6; CDR3aa: CACRALNTEAFF
d_gene: .; j_gene: TRBJ2-7; v_gene: TRBV5-6; CDR3aa: CASRSQASSYEQYF
d_gene: TRBD2; j_gene: TRBJ2-7; v_gene: TRBV6-1; CDR3aa: CASSEETSGSYEQYF
d_gene: .; j_gene: TRBJ1-1; v_gene: TRBV5-8; CDR3aa: CASSLAANTEAFF
d_gene: .; j_gene: TRBJ1-2; v_gene: TRBV5-1; CDR3aa: CASRQGSRDGYTF
d_gene: .; j_gene: TRBJ1-2; v_gene: TRBV6-6; CDR3aa: CASSYSLGNYGYTF
d_gene: .; j_gene: TRBJ2-5; v_gene: TRBV18; CDR3aa: CASSRDQEGVGAQYF
d_gene: .; j_gene: TRBJ2-1; v_gene: TRBV11-2; CDR3aa: CASSLDRSSYNEQFF
d_gene: .; j_gene: TRBJ2-7; v_gene: TRBV5-4; CDR3aa: CASSFGGGDYEQYF
d_gene: TRBD1; j_gene: TRBJ2-1; v_gene: TRBV9; CDR3aa: CASSLGDRVFDEQFF
d_gene: .; j_gene: TRBJ1-1; v_gene: TRBV6-6; CDR3aa: CASSRRGGDTEAFF
d_gene: .; j_gene: TRBJ1-1; v_gene: TRBV18; CDR3aa: CASSPPGGGVANTEAFF
d_gene: TRBD2; j_gene: TRBJ2-7; v_gene: TRBV5-6; CDR3aa: CASSLGSGGTYEQYF
d_gene: .; j_gene: TRBJ1-1; v_gene: TRBV6-5; CDR3aa: CASSYGGNTEAFF
d_gene: TRBD2; j_gene: TRBJ2-7; v_gene: TRBV5-1; CDR3aa: CASSLGSGRANEQYF
d_gene: TRBD2; j_gene: TRBJ2-5; v_gene: TRBV11-2; CDR3aa: CASSKGLAGQETQYF
d_gene: TRBD2; j_gene: TRBJ2-3; v_gene: TRBV5-1; CDR3aa: CASSLLRGADTQYF
d_gene: TRBD1; j_gene: TRBJ2-1; v_gene: TRBV7-9; CDR3aa: CASSLDRGSYNEQFF